This T cell receptor beta chain was identified during a study of coeliac disease. Study summary: Coeliac patients had active, refractory type I, or gluten-free-diet-controlled disease.

The CDR3 has 19 residues. V lost 8 bases and J lost 6; bases outside the gene matches: 18. The germline V gene has CDR1 SGHNT and CDR2 YYREEE (reference sequence). Study findings and constraints: Only 1 of 6 controls, but about 55% of the 18 coeliac samples, showed published gliadin-specific TRB sequences.

Generated by immunoSEQ multiplex PCR, the TCRdb table keeps only in-frame clones and is missing some. The sample has 6,500 to 8,000 clones, roughly 70% seen once. This clone was detected a few times. Its target is unknown. V is TRBV5-4 and J is TRBJ2-2; the match to TRBD2 covers 14 bases. Material for sequencing was lamina propria lymphocytes from the gut. The clonotype comes from a man aged 45-65 years with active celiac disease. For the CDR3, the DNA is TGTGCCAGTAGAGGACTAGCGGGAGGTCTACCGGGCGGACCCGGGGAGCTGTTTTTT. It specifies CASRGLAGGLPGGPGELFF.